The 14 T cell receptor beta chains reported below all come from one sample, sequenced in a study of blood T cell repertoires in COVID-19. Clones were read by immunoSEQ multiplex PCR, and TCRdb kept only the in-frame ones, dropping some. Here the sample spans about 200,000 clones, around 75% being singletons. Sequenced input: peripheral blood. These receptors all stem from a woman in her forties with COVID-19, enrolled during active disease.

The rearrangement links TRBV29-1 to TRBJ2-1; D possibly corresponds to TRBD2 (5 bases). This CDR3 has 17 amino acids. Trimming stripped 5 bases from V and 7 bases from J, with 27 bases between. Germline V gene sequence: CDR1 SQVTM, CDR2 ANQGSEA. The CDR3 reads CSVIVPGVLAYRNEQFF. In nucleotides, the CDR3 is TGCAGCGTTATTGTTCCGGGTGTTCTAGCCTACCGTAATGAGCAGTTCTTC.

To note about this clone: The same CDR3 arises from other DNA sequences in this sample as well. The chain has TRBV30 and TRBJ2-3; D is perhaps TRBD2 (5 bases). Trimming took off 0 bases at V and 0 bases at J, with 7 bases between the two ends. This CDR3 contains 14 residues. Germline CDR1 is GTSNPN and CDR2 is SVGIG (reference sequence). The CDR3 bases are TGTGCCTGGAGTGTGGGCGGGAGCACAGATACGCAGTATTTT. This encodes CAWSVGGSTDTQYF.

CDR3 coding DNA: TGTGCCAGCAGCCAAGATCTCCAGGAAAGCACAGATACGCAGTATTTT. Translating it yields CASSQDLQESTDTQYF. The genes are TRBV3-1 (or the pseudogene TRBV3-2) and TRBJ2-3; the D is unclear. The CDR3 totals 16 residues. The germline V and J ends were trimmed by 0 bases and 0 bases, with 10 bases remaining between them. Germline values: CDR1 LGHDT, CDR2 YNNKEL (reference sequence).

The chain links TRBV2 to TRBJ2-4, with unresolved D. V shed 7 bases and J shed 2 bases, with 15 bases lying between them. The germline CDR1 and CDR2 sequences are SNHLY and FYNNEI. There are 15 residues in the CDR3. The DNA of the CDR3 is TGTGCCAGCATCCCCGGTGCTCGCACCAAAAACATTCAGTACTTC. Its translation: CASIPGARTKNIQYF.

The chain has TRBV25-1 and TRBJ2-2; 7 bases line up with TRBD1. Germline V gene data show CDR1 as MGHDK and CDR2 as SYGVNS. There are 14 residues in the CDR3. Trimming removed 7 bases from V and 7 bases from J; junction bases left unmatched: 9. The CDR3 DNA is TGTGCCAGCACCCTAGGGGGCGGTGGCGGGGAGCTGTTTTTT. Translation: CASTLGGGGGELFF.

The chain is built from TRBV7-8 and TRBJ2-7; 9 bases match TRBD2. Unmatched junction bases numbered 9, after V lost 5 bases and J lost 10 bases. Germline V CDR1 and CDR2: SGHVS, FQNEAQ. CDR3 length: 13 amino acids. The CDR3 loop is CASSQEVAGVQYF. For the CDR3, the DNA is TGTGCCAGCAGCCAGGAGGTAGCGGGAGTACAGTACTTC.

The chain joins TRBV10-3 to TRBJ1-1, with 8 bases aligning to TRBD1. Germline CDR1 and CDR2: ENHRY and SYGVKD. The CDR3 contains 13 residues. Losses at the gene ends were 3 bases for V and 9 bases for J; bases not matched to a gene: 6. CDR3 coding DNA: TGTGCCATCAGTGAAGGGAGGACAGGGAAAGCTTTCTTT. Amino acids: CAISEGRTGKAFF.

This clone appeared a single time. The chain links TRBV13 to TRBJ2-7, with D perhaps matching TRBD2 (6 bases). The CDR3 sequence is 13 residues long. The germline gives CDR1 PRHDT, CDR2 FYEKMQ (reference sequence). The ends were cut back, 6 bases at V and 3 bases at J, with 12 bases in the middle. CDR3 in DNA: TGTGCCAGCAGTAATCGGGGGTTCTACGAGCAGTACTTC. This translates into CASSNRGFYEQYF.

The rearrangement uses TRBV6-5 and TRBJ2-1; 8 nucleotides agree with TRBD2. The CDR3 has 15 residues. Per the germline V gene, CDR1 is MNHEY and CDR2 is SVGAGI. V lost 5 bases to trimming and J lost 2 bases; unmatched junction nucleotides: 5. CDR3 in amino acids: CASSPSGSPYNEQFF. DNA of the CDR3: TGTGCCAGCAGTCCGAGCGGGAGTCCCTACAATGAGCAGTTCTTC.

The CDR3 loop is CASSAPSGADTQYF. CDR3 DNA sequence: TGTGCCAGCAGCGCCCCCTCCGGAGCAGATACGCAGTATTTT. The genes are TRBV9 and TRBJ2-3; D ambiguous. The V end was cut by 3 bases, the J end by 4 bases, with 12 bases between. The CDR3 covers 14 residues. In germline, CDR1 is SGDLS, CDR2 YYNGEE.

This chain uses TRBV3-1 (or the pseudogene TRBV3-2) with TRBJ2-2; a possible D gene is TRBD1 (6 bases). V was cut by 8 bases and J by 7 bases, with 20 bases left in between. In germline, CDR1 is LGHDT, CDR2 YNNKEL (reference sequence). CDR3 length equals 15 residues. The CDR3, as DNA: TGTGCCAGCGGATTAGGACAGCTTACGAACGGGGAGCTGTTTTTT. It encodes CASGLGQLTNGELFF.

This clone occurred a few times. The chain combines TRBV19 with TRBJ1-5, with unresolved D. The germline V and J ends were trimmed by 9 bases and 4 bases, with 13 bases remaining between them. This CDR3 is 13 amino acids long. Germline CDR1 and CDR2: LNHDA and SQIVND (reference sequence). The CDR3 DNA sequence: TGTGCCAGCGCGGGGAGCGGGAATCAGCCCCAGCATTTT. The encoded protein is CASAGSGNQPQHF. The full variable domain, completed using reference TRBV19 and TRBJ1-5, is DGGITQSPKYLFRKEGQNVTLSCEQNLNHDAMYWYRQDPGQGLRLIYYSQIVNDFQKGDIAEGYSVSREKKESFPLTVTSAQKNPTAFYLCASAGSGNQPQHFGDGTRLSIL.

This chain links TRBV5-6 with TRBJ1-4; D unclear. Trimming pared 4 bases from V and 7 bases from J, leaving 14 bases between. Germline V CDR1 and CDR2: SGHDT, YYEEEE. This CDR3 region has 14 residues. For the CDR3, the DNA is TGTGCCAGCAGCCTGACATTCGACGGTGAAAAACTGTTTTTT. Translating gives CASSLTFDGEKLFF.

This clone appeared a few times. The chain recombines TRBV7-8 with TRBJ2-7, with D perhaps TRBD1 (6 bases). V was cut by 1 base and J by 3 bases, with 10 bases left in between. This CDR3 has 14 amino acids. The germline gives CDR1 SGHVS, CDR2 FQNEAQ. CDR3 loop: CASSLVQGNYEQYF. CDR3 sequence (DNA): TGTGCCAGCAGCTTAGTGCAGGGGAACTACGAGCAGTACTTC. The complete variable domain, with remaining parts taken from reference TRBV7-8 and TRBJ2-7, reads GAGVSQSPRYKVAKRGQDVALRCDPISGHVSLFWYQQALGQGPEFLTYFQNEAQLDKSGLPSDRFFAERPEGSVSTLKIQRTQQEDSAVYLCASSLVQGNYEQYFGPGTRLTVT.